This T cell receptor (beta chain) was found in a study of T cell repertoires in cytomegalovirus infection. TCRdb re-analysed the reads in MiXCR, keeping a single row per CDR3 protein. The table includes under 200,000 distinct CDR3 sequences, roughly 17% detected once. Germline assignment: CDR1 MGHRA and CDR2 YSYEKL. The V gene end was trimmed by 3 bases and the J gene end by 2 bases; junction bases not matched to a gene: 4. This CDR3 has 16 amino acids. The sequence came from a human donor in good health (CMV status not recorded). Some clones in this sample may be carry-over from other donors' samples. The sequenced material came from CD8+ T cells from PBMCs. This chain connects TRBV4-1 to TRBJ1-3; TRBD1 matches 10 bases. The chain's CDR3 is CASSQGDRGAGNTIYF. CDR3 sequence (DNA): TGCGCCAGCAGCCAGGGGGACAGGGGAGCTGGAAACACCATATATTTT.